Listed below are T cell receptor beta chains from one sample, sequenced in a study of blood T cell repertoires in COVID-19. TCRdb's copy holds only in-frame clones and misses some; the assay was immunoSEQ multiplex PCR. In the table there are more than 200,000 clones, around 84% of which are singletons. Source material: peripheral blood. The receptors derive from a man aged 60 to 69 with acute or convalescent COVID-19. CDR3s include the opening cysteine and the closing phenylalanine or tryptophan. D genes are given only for firm matches. Expanded clones are given a class, and other clones once, few, many or no size at all.

v_call	cdr3_length	j_call	clone_size	d_call	cdr3_nt	cdr3_aa
TRBV5-4	15	TRBJ2-1	NA	TRBD2	TGTGCCAGCAGCTCGTCGGGACTAGCGGACAATGAGCAGTTCTTC	CASSSSGLADNEQFF
TRBV6-5	14	TRBJ1-2	few	NA	TGTGCCAGCAGTTACGATAGGGGAAGCTATGGCTACACCTTC	CASSYDRGSYGYTF
TRBV5-1	15	TRBJ2-3	NA	NA	TGCGCCAGCAGCTTGAGTCCCTACGGGGCAGATACGCAGTATTTT	CASSLSPYGADTQYF
TRBV5-1	17	TRBJ1-6	NA	NA	TGCGCCAGCAGCTTGGGGGGGCAAGCAGCATATAATTCACCCCTCCACTTT	CASSLGGQAAYNSPLHF
TRBV13	14	TRBJ2-7	NA	TRBD1	TGTGCCAGCAGCCCGGACAGGTCCCGGAGCGAGCAGTACTTC	CASSPDRSRSEQYF
TRBV7-2	14	TRBJ1-1	NA	NA	TGTGCCAGCAGCCCCGCCGGGTTGAACACTGAAGCTTTCTTT	CASSPAGLNTEAFF
TRBV5-4	12	TRBJ2-5	NA	NA	TGTGCCAGCAGCTCGACTGAAGAGACCCAGTACTTC	CASSSTEETQYF
TRBV19	19	TRBJ2-2	NA	TRBD2	TGTGCCAGTAGTATTGAGATTCCGGGACTAGCAAGGAGAACCGGGGAGCTGTTTTTT	CASSIEIPGLARRTGELFF
TRBV28	16	TRBJ1-1	once	TRBD1	TGTGCCAGCAGTACCTGGGGACAGGGGGCAGGGACTGAAGCTTTCTTT	CASSTWGQGAGTEAFF
TRBV5-1	14	TRBJ2-7	NA	TRBD1	TGCGCCAGCAGCTTGGAGACAGGGAACTACGAGCAGTACTTC	CASSLETGNYEQYF
TRBV18	16	TRBJ1-3	NA	TRBD1	TGTGCCAGCTCACCAGTACAGGGGGGCTCTGGAAACACCATATATTTT	CASSPVQGGSGNTIYF
TRBV28	13	TRBJ2-2	NA	NA	TGTGCCAGCAGGACACCGAACACCGGGGAGCTATTTTTT	CASRTPNTGELFF
TRBV18	16	TRBJ1-5	NA	NA	TGTGCCAGCTCACCTCGTAGGCAGGATAGCAATCAGCCCCAGCATTTT	CASSPRRQDSNQPQHF
TRBV6-5	11	TRBJ1-1	once	NA	TGTGCCAGCAGTTATCAGGGGAGAGCTTTCTTT	CASSYQGRAFF